Each of the 32 T cell receptor beta chains below was sequenced from the same sample in a study of tumor-infiltrating lymphocytes in primary liver carcinoma. Investigators took RNA and DNA out together from roughly 21-30 mg of unsorted bulk tissue. TCR beta cDNA was prepared out of about 530 ng total RNA by means of a constant-region primer. Sequencing libraries for TCR beta derived from three nested multiplex PCR rounds that used slightly modified ARM-PCR. Amplification in the first two PCR rounds was performed using TRBV1-TRBV30 forward primers and a C-beta reverse primer for around 9 cycles each. Using its own MiXCR run on the multiplex PCR reads, TCRdb lists one record per CDR3 protein. The sample comprises tens of thousands of distinct CDR3 sequences, 71% of which are singletons, and around 38% rests with the top ten. Sequenced sample: liver tumor tissue from sampling region 4. Subset reported: tumor region T4, right-lateral pole. Every receptor here comes from a man between 35 and 55 years old with primary liver carcinoma and hepatitis B virus infection.

With regard to this clonotype: A read error may account for a junction end that differs from germline. The gene calls are TRBV6-1 and TRBJ2-3; TRBD2 matches at 11 bases. The CDR3 has 15 residues. The germline gives CDR1 MNHNS, CDR2 SASEGT. CDR3 in DNA: TGTCCCAGTAGTGGCCTAGCGGGAGGTCCGGATACGCAGTATTTT. The encoded protein is CPSSGLAGGPDTQYF.

Comments on this clonotype: One end of the junction is discordant with germline, which a read error may explain. V is TRBV29-1 and J is TRBJ2-1; tentatively, D is TRBD1 (7 bases). Germline loops: CDR1 SQVTM, CDR2 ANQGSEA. CDR3 length: 14 residues. The CDR3 DNA follows: TGCAGCGTTTCTAGGACAGGAGGGTTTAATGAGCAATTCTTC. It specifies CSVSRTGGFNEQFF.

This clonotype was seen a single time. In this CDR3 the conserved last residue, phenylalanine or tryptophan, is missing, so a read error is likely. The rearrangement joins TRBV11-2 to TRBJ2-5, with 7 positions matching TRBD1. The ends lost 8 bases at V and 3 bases at J; junction bases unmatched: 15. This CDR3 region has 16 residues. In germline, CDR1 is SGHAT, CDR2 FQNNGV. Written as DNA, the CDR3 is TGTGCCAGCGGCCAAACTTCTGGCAGGGGGAAAGAGACCCAGTACCTC. Translating gives CASGQTSGRGKETQYL.

This clonotype turned up a few times. This chain connects TRBV30 to TRBJ1-1; D perhaps matches TRBD1 (5 bases). Germline loops: CDR1 GTSNPN, CDR2 SVGIG (reference sequence). The CDR3 has 14 amino acids. V was cut by 0 bases and J by 4 bases, with 12 bases left in between. As DNA, the CDR3 is TGTGCCTGGAGTGTACAATGGGGCCCCACTGAAGCTTTCTTT. This translates into CAWSVQWGPTEAFF.

For this clonotype: At one of its ends the junction is not consistent with the germline gene, which may arise from a read error. The V and J genes are TRBV11-2 and TRBJ2-3, with D perhaps being TRBD1 or TRBD2 (6 bases each). CDR1 is SGHAT and CDR2 is FQNNGV in the germline V gene. CDR3 length: 16 amino acids. The CDR3 protein is CASSLGGATGKATQCF. The CDR3 nucleotides are TGTGCCAGCAGCTTAGGGGGGGCCACGGGCAAAGCTACGCAGTGTTTT.

The chain links TRBV11-2 to TRBJ2-3; 10 nucleotides line up with TRBD2. Germline V gives CDR1 SGHAT, CDR2 FQNNGV. The ends lost 2 bases at V and 6 bases at J; junction bases unmatched: 14. The CDR3 is made up of 18 amino acids. The CDR3 loop reads CASSLNLLAGDDTDTQYF. CDR3 bases: TGTGCCAGCAGCTTAAATCTCCTAGCGGGAGACGATACGGATACGCAGTATTTT.

The V call is TRBV7-2, the J call TRBJ2-7, with 9 bases that match TRBD2. V shed 1 base, J shed 2 bases, and the junction held 6 bases outside the gene matches. Germline-derived CDR1 and CDR2 are SGHTA and FQGNSA. This CDR3 is 16 amino acids long. In DNA, the CDR3 is TGTGCCAGCAGCTTAGTAGGCGGGAGGGTAACCTACGAGCAGTACTTC. Its translation is CASSLVGGRVTYEQYF.

Points on this clonotype: Lacking the conserved final phenylalanine or tryptophan, this CDR3 likely reflects a read error. The chain links TRBV5-1 to TRBJ2-5; D is undetermined. Trimming removed 2 bases at V and 2 bases at J, with 7 bases between. CDR3 length: 13 amino acids. The germline V gene has CDR1 SGHRS and CDR2 YFSETQ. CDR3 protein: CASSFSRQETQYL. The CDR3 DNA reads as TGCGCCAGCAGCTTTAGCAGGCAAGAGACCCAGTACCTC.

The CDR3 coding sequence is TGCAGCGGTGGACCGGGTTGGGGGGTGAACACTGAAGCTTTCTTT. The encoded protein is CSGGPGWGVNTEAFF. J is TRBJ1-1 and V is TRBV29-1, with D possibly being TRBD1 (5 bases). Germline CDR1 is SQVTM and CDR2 is ANQGSEA. The CDR3 runs to 15 residues. V was shortened by 7 bases and J by 0 bases, with 18 bases between the two germline ends.

Comment on this clonotype: This may come from a read error, since a much larger clone is one base off. The J gene is TRBJ2-1, the V gene TRBV4-2; 7 nucleotides agree with TRBD2. The CDR3 runs 16 residues. In germline, CDR1 is LGHNA, CDR2 YNFKEQ. This CDR3 is CASIQLSGLSYNEQFF. The CDR3, as DNA: TGTGCCAGCATCCAACTTAGCGGGCTCTCCTACAATGAGCAGTTCTTC.

The rearrangement uses TRBV4-2 and TRBJ2-3, with 14 nucleotides matching TRBD2. CDR3 length: 17 residues. The V gene end was trimmed by 3 bases and the J gene end by 2 bases; junction bases not matched to a gene: 4. The germline gives CDR1 LGHNA, CDR2 YNFKEQ. CDR3 in DNA: TGTGCCAGCAGCCATGGGACTAGCGGGAGTGCCACAGATACGCAGTATTTT. This sequence encodes CASSHGTSGSATDTQYF.

Of note for this clonotype: A read error is possible here, since a much larger clone lies one base away. The V gene is TRBV12-3 or TRBV12-4, the J gene TRBJ2-1; 8 positions agree with TRBD1. The CDR3 is 13 amino acids. V trimming: 10 bases; J trimming: 9 bases; junction bases outside the gene matches: 11. The CDR3 is CAIQGAKEGEQFF. CDR3 nucleotides: TGTGCCATCCAGGGGGCCAAGGAGGGTGAGCAGTTCTTC.

Many counts were recorded for this clonotype. V is TRBV12-3 or TRBV12-4 and J is TRBJ2-7; TRBD1 agrees at 7 bases. V gave up 6 bases and J gave up 5 bases; unmatched junction bases: 13. CDR3 length: 15 amino acids. This CDR3 reads CASSPFPNRGHEQYF. The DNA for the CDR3 is TGTGCCAGCAGCCCTTTCCCGAACAGGGGCCACGAGCAGTACTTC.

This clonotype occurred many times. The chain carries TRBV7-8 and TRBJ2-3; weak D call: TRBD1 (8 bases). V was clipped by 4 bases and J by 6 bases, with 20 bases between them. The germline V gene encodes CDR1 SGHVS and CDR2 FQNEAQ. The CDR3 has 16 amino acids. CDR3 residues: CASSSTGGGYSDTQYF. The CDR3, as DNA: TGTGCCAGCAGCTCAACAGGGGGGGGATATTCGGATACGCAGTATTTT. Filled out from reference TRBV7-8 and TRBJ2-3, the complete variable domain reads GAGVSQSPRYKVAKRGQDVALRCDPISGHVSLFWYQQALGQGPEFLTYFQNEAQLDKSGLPSDRFFAERPEGSVSTLKIQRTQQEDSAVYLCASSSTGGGYSDTQYFGPGTRLTVL.

Concerning this clonotype itself: One junction end does not reproduce the germline sequence, and a read error may be involved. The V gene is TRBV12-3 or TRBV12-4, the J gene TRBJ2-5; D unclear. The CDR3 has 12 amino acids. The CDR3 region is CASGLGFKTQYF. The CDR3 DNA sequence: TGTGCCAGCGGTTTAGGGTTCAAGACCCAGTACTTC.

Comments on this clonotype: Its ends do not fully match the called genes, so a read error is possible. This sequence joins TRBV11-2 and TRBJ2-2; D remains unclear. This CDR3 region has 17 residues. Germline V lookup: CDR1 SGHAT, CDR2 FQNNGV. The CDR3 nucleotides read TGTGCCAGCAGCTCCGCATTAGGAGAGGCGAACACAGGGGAGCTGTTTTTT. Residues: CASSSALGEANTGELFF.

Points on this clonotype: The junction departs from the called germline gene at one end, perhaps through a read error. This chain links TRBV7-9 with TRBJ2-7; 13 positions agree with TRBD2. This CDR3 spans 18 amino acids. Germline V gives CDR1 SEHNR, CDR2 FQNEAQ (reference sequence). The CDR3 is CASSGGTSGKQRPYEQYF. For the CDR3, the DNA is TGTGCTAGCAGCGGCGGGACTAGCGGGAAGCAGCGTCCCTACGAGCAGTATTTC.

With regard to this clonotype: Germline is not matched at one junction end, which may reflect a read error. CDR3 amino acids: CDSSRGRARVLTEAFF. In DNA, the CDR3 is TGTGACAGCAGCCGAGGTAGGGCAAGGGTCCTCACTGAAGCTTTCTTT. The chain is built from TRBV11-2 and TRBJ1-1, with D unresolved. CDR1 and CDR2 (germline): SGHAT, FQNNGV. The CDR3 extends over 16 amino acids. The full variable domain, with the rest looked up from reference TRBV11-2 and TRBJ1-1, is EAGVAQSPRYKIIEKRQSVAFWCNPISGHATLYWYQQILGQGPKLLIQFQNNGVVDDSQLPKDRFSAERLKGVDSTLKIQPAKLEDSAVYLCDSSRGRARVLTEAFFGQGTRLTVV.

There are many counts of this clonotype. The chain is built from TRBV25-1 and TRBJ2-2, with TRBD1 as a possible D gene (6 bases). The CDR3 is made up of 16 amino acids. Germline loops: CDR1 MGHDK, CDR2 SYGVNS. V lost 1 base to trimming and J lost 1 base, with 10 bases between them. CDR3 nucleotides: TGTGCCAGCAGTGAATTCGCGGACAGGAACACCGGGGAGCTGTTTTTT. It specifies CASSEFADRNTGELFF.

For this clonotype: A junction end diverges from the germline sequence, so it may reflect a read error. This chain connects TRBV5-8 to TRBJ2-4; 12 nucleotides align to TRBD2. In germline, CDR1 is SGHTS, CDR2 YDEGEE. CDR3 length equals 16 residues. The CDR3 DNA reads as TGTGCCAGCAACCTGGGACTAGCGGGCCCCAAAAACATTCAGCACTTC. Translating it yields CASNLGLAGPKNIQHF. The variable domain in full, with the rest retrieved from reference TRBV5-8 and TRBJ2-4, is EAGVTQSPTHLIKTRGQQATLRCSPISGHTSVYWYQQALGLGLQFLLWYDEGEERNRGNFPPRFSGRQFPNYSSELNVNALELEDSALYLCASNLGLAGPKNIQHFGAGTRLSVL.

This clonotype turned up a few times. The conserved phenylalanine or tryptophan normally closing the CDR3 is absent here, so this likely arose from a read error. The rearrangement uses TRBV4-2 and TRBJ2-1; 9 bases agree with TRBD1. The germline V gene has CDR1 LGHNA and CDR2 YNFKEQ. This CDR3 has 16 amino acids. V lost 3 bases and J lost 5; bases outside the gene matches: 8. The CDR3 DNA reads TGTGCCAGCAGCCACGCCGGAGGACAGGGGAACAATGAGCAGTTCTCC. Protein: CASSHAGGQGNNEQFS.

V is TRBV4-1 and J is TRBJ2-3, with D possibly being TRBD2 (6 bases). The CDR3 loop spans 15 amino acids. The germline V gene has CDR1 MGHRA and CDR2 YSYEKL. V gave up 9 bases and J gave up 4 bases, with 20 bases separating them. CDR3 DNA sequence: TGCGCCAGAAGCACCTGGGGGGAGTCGGCAGATACGCAGTATTTT. It encodes CARSTWGESADTQYF.

Note on this clonotype: In this CDR3 the conserved last residue, phenylalanine or tryptophan, is missing, so a read error is likely. The DNA is left out, because the CDR3 cannot be placed on it with certainty; the CDR3 is given as TCRdb lists it. The V gene is TRBV5-1, the J gene TRBJ2-1; TRBD2 reflects the table's D call only, with no check against the DNA. The CDR3 is 16 residues long, ends included. Germline loops: CDR1 SGHRS, CDR2 YFSETQ. The CDR3 protein is CASSLETSGSYNEQLL.

A single count supports this clonotype. No conserved phenylalanine or tryptophan ends this CDR3, so it is likely a read error. The V and J genes are TRBV6-1 and TRBJ2-7, with TRBD2 identical over 8 bases. Germline V CDR1 and CDR2: MNHNS, SASEGT. CDR3 length: 15 amino acids. The V segment lost 7 bases and the J segment 2 bases; nucleotides outside the gene matches: 10. The CDR3, as DNA: TGTGCCAGCACGAGAAGCGGGAGCCTTACCTACGAGCAGTACTCC. Encoded protein: CASTRSGSLTYEQYS.

Of note for this clonotype: The final CDR3 position lacks the conserved phenylalanine or tryptophan, pointing to a likely read error. The chain recombines TRBV7-9 with TRBJ2-6, with D possibly matching TRBD2 (5 bases). The germline gives CDR1 SEHNR, CDR2 FQNEAQ (reference sequence). V was clipped by 2 bases and J by 8 bases, with 10 bases between them. The CDR3 runs 14 residues. In nucleotides, the CDR3 is TGTGCCAGCAGCTTACGGGGTCAGACCAACGTCCTGACTCTC. Its translation is CASSLRGQTNVLTL.

Note on this clonotype: One end of the junction is discordant with germline, which a read error may explain. V usage is TRBV28 and J usage is TRBJ2-7, with 11 bases fitting TRBD2. CDR1 and CDR2 from the germline V gene are MDHEN and SYDVKM. The CDR3 has 14 amino acids. CDR3 bases: TGTGTCAGCAGTAGTCTAGCGGGAGGCTACGAGCAGTACTTC. It codes for CVSSSLAGGYEQYF.

Details on this clonotype: Germline is not matched at one junction end, which may reflect a read error. The chain employs TRBV5-6 and TRBJ2-6; D is perhaps TRBD1 (5 bases). Germline V gene lookup returns CDR1 SGHDT and CDR2 YYEEEE. The CDR3 consists of 16 residues. The CDR3 protein is CASSLVGNSGANALTF. CDR3 nucleotides: TGTGCCAGCAGCCTGGTGGGGAACTCTGGGGCCAACGCCCTGACTTTC.

On this clonotype itself: This may be a read error, as it is one base from a much larger clone. Since no conserved phenylalanine or tryptophan closes the CDR3, a read error is the likely cause. The CDR3 loop reads CASSLQGEGSGELFL. CDR3 bases: TGCGCCAGCAGCCTCCAGGGGGAGGGCTCCGGGGAGCTGTTTCTT. The chain recombines TRBV4-1 with TRBJ2-2, with D perhaps given as TRBD1 or TRBD2 (7 bases each). Trimming stripped 4 bases from V and 6 bases from J, with 15 bases between. This CDR3 is built from 15 residues. The germline V gene has CDR1 MGHRA and CDR2 YSYEKL.

Concerning this clonotype itself: Since the CDR3 does not end with the conserved phenylalanine or tryptophan, this likely comes from a read error. Because the CDR3's place on the DNA is in doubt, the DNA is left out and the CDR3 is given as listed by TCRdb. This sequence joins TRBV12-3 or TRBV12-4 and TRBJ2-5. Counting both end residues, the CDR3 totals 13 amino acids. The CDR3 loop is CASTLVQRETQYL.

The table lists this clonotype with many counts. A read error may account for a junction end that differs from germline. V gene TRBV11-1 combines with J gene TRBJ2-3; 9 bases are a match to TRBD2. This CDR3 contains 16 residues. Germline V gene sequence: CDR1 SGHAT, CDR2 FQDESV (reference sequence). This CDR3 is CASSKGLAVSTDMQYF. In DNA, the CDR3 is TGTGCCAGCAGCAAGGGACTAGCAGTTAGCACAGATATGCAGTATTTT.

The chain uses TRBV20-1 and TRBJ1-5; 7 bases align to TRBD1. J was trimmed by 5 bases and V by 6 bases; bases with no gene match: 10. Germline values: CDR1 DFQATT, CDR2 SNEGSKA (reference sequence). There are 14 residues in the CDR3. In nucleotides, the CDR3 is TGCAGTGCGCCGACAGGGTTTTTGGATCAGCCCCAGCATTTT. It codes for CSAPTGFLDQPQHF.

About this clonotype: At one boundary the junction diverges from the germline segment, which might be a read error. This chain uses TRBV6-5 with TRBJ2-2, with 7 nucleotides matching TRBD2. The germline CDR1 and CDR2 sequences are MNHEY and SVGAGI. CDR3 length equals 16 residues. The CDR3 is CASRTSGERNTGKLFF. Here the CDR3 DNA reads TGTGCCAGCCGGACTAGTGGGGAGAGGAACACCGGGAAGCTGTTTTTT.